These 20 T cell receptor beta chains were sequenced from one sample in a study of regulatory T cells in long-lasting Graves disease. The TCR beta library used iRepertoire HTBI primers with Arm-PCR amplification of CDR3. TCRdb analysed the multiplex PCR reads with MiXCR anew, one entry per CDR3 protein. The table records some 440,000 distinct CDR3 sequences, less than 25% of them present only once. Noted time point: persistent/refractory GD, antithyroid drugs over 5 years with positive TRAb. Scientists built the TCR library using RNA that was extracted from PBMCs. This material consisted of peripheral blood mononuclear cells (PBMCs), taken when the disease was refractory, from a patient treated with antithyroid drugs. These receptors were taken from a female donor with Graves disease.

This rearrangement joins TRBV20-1 to TRBJ1-4, with D possibly TRBD1 on 5 matching bases. Trimming removed 6 bases at V and 7 bases at J, with 12 bases between. This CDR3 contains 12 residues. Per the germline V gene, CDR1 is DFQATT and CDR2 is SNEGSKA (reference sequence). The CDR3 sequence is CSAGPGAEKLFF. CDR3 sequence (DNA): TGCAGTGCGGGGCCTGGGGCTGAAAAACTGTTTTTT.

This clonotype was seen more than once but under ten times. The chain uses TRBV6-5 and TRBJ2-7, with D unclear. The CDR3 extends over 15 amino acids. Per germline, CDR1 MNHEY and CDR2 SVGAGI. Trimming took 0 bases from V and 0 from J, leaving 9 bases between them. The CDR3 sequence: CASSYSDGSSYEQYF. CDR3 bases: TGTGCCAGCAGTTACTCGGACGGAAGCTCCTACGAGCAGTACTTC.

This clonotype was counted between two and nine times. The V gene is TRBV7-6, the J gene TRBJ2-2; tentative D call: TRBD1 (5 bases). Germline CDR1 is SGHVS and CDR2 is FNYEAQ. There are 14 residues in the CDR3. The germline V and J ends were trimmed by 5 bases and 1 base, with 8 bases remaining between them. Written as DNA, the CDR3 is TGTGCCAGCAGCAACGGACAGAACACCGGGGAGCTGTTTTTT. It codes for CASSNGQNTGELFF.

The chain couples TRBV27 to TRBJ2-7, with 8 bases lining up with TRBD2. CDR3 size: 16 residues. Per germline, CDR1 MNHEY and CDR2 SMNVEV (reference sequence). Trimming took 5 bases from V and 2 from J; bases not matched to a gene: 11. The DNA for the CDR3 is TGTGCCAGCAGTCTCATAACTAGCGGAGGAACCTACGAGCAGTACTTC. Protein product: CASSLITSGGTYEQYF.

The rearrangement links TRBV2 to TRBJ1-5; 8 bases agree with TRBD1. The germline gives CDR1 SNHLY, CDR2 FYNNEI. This CDR3 region has 15 residues. The junction had 4 bases not matched to a gene; V was cut back by 6 bases and J by 0 bases. CDR3 bases: TGTGCCAGCAGAGACGGGACAGGTAGCAATCAGCCCCAGCATTTT. This sequence encodes CASRDGTGSNQPQHF.

A few counts support this clonotype. V is TRBV11-2 and J is TRBJ2-1, with TRBD2 matching over 9 bases. Germline values: CDR1 SGHAT, CDR2 FQNNGV. J was trimmed by 6 bases and V by 2 bases; bases with no gene match: 8. CDR3 length: 16 amino acids. The CDR3 DNA follows: TGTGCCAGCAGCTTAAGAGCGGGAGGTCGGCGCAATGAGCAGTTCTTC. This gives the protein CASSLRAGGRRNEQFF.

CDR3 protein: CASSPAGTGLSGANVLTF. In DNA, the CDR3 is TGTGCCAGCAGCCCTGCCGGGACAGGCCTCTCTGGGGCCAACGTCCTGACTTTC. J is TRBJ2-6 and V is TRBV7-2; 8 bases are a match to TRBD1. V trimming: 5 bases; J trimming: 0 bases; junction bases outside the gene matches: 9. The CDR3 extends over 18 amino acids. Germline CDR1 reads SGHTA; CDR2 reads FQGNSA.

This clonotype has just a few counts. The chain combines TRBV20-1 with TRBJ2-7, with 8 bases identical to TRBD2. This CDR3 spans 13 amino acids. Germline-derived CDR1 and CDR2 are DFQATT and SNEGSKA (reference sequence). V was clipped by 3 bases and J by 6 bases; unmatched bases: 7. The CDR3 reads CSARPREGSEQYF. The CDR3 DNA sequence: TGCAGTGCTAGGCCACGGGAGGGTAGCGAGCAGTACTTC.

The V gene is TRBV10-3, the J gene TRBJ2-7; 7 positions agree with TRBD1. V lost 5 bases and J lost 5; bases outside the gene matches: 3. Germline V CDR1 and CDR2: ENHRY, SYGVKD. This CDR3 region has 12 residues. In nucleotides, the CDR3 is TGTGCCATCAGTATACAGGGGAACGAGCAGTACTTC. It encodes CAISIQGNEQYF.

This clonotype has ten or more counts. The chain couples TRBV27 to TRBJ2-4; D perhaps matches TRBD2 (7 bases). The CDR3 loop spans 14 amino acids. The V gene's germline CDR1 is MNHEY and CDR2 SMNVEV (reference sequence). V was shortened by 5 bases and J by 8 bases, with 16 bases between the two germline ends. CDR3 bases: TGTGCCAGCAGTGACCGGGGGGCTTGGGACATTCAGTACTTC. It translates to CASSDRGAWDIQYF.

This clonotype has more than one count but fewer than ten. With a much larger clone just one base away, this may be a read error. The chain has TRBV5-4 and TRBJ1-2; D is undetermined. Germline values: CDR1 SGHNT, CDR2 YYREEE (reference sequence). This CDR3 is built from 13 residues. The CDR3 region is CANSLSQNYGYTF. The CDR3 DNA reads TGTGCCAACAGCTTGAGTCAAAACTATGGCTACACCTTC.

Concerning this clonotype: This may be a read error: a much more frequent sequence differs by one nucleotide. The chain joins TRBV20-1 to TRBJ2-7, with 10 bases matching TRBD2. Germline lookup yields CDR1 DFQATT and CDR2 SNEGSKA (reference sequence). This CDR3 has 15 residues. DNA for the CDR3: TGCAGTGCTGGAGAGGCTAGCGGGAGATCCTACGAGCAGTACTTC. Protein: CSAGEASGRSYEQYF.

The CDR3 spells CASSKLAGRPNTGELFF. CDR3 DNA: TGTGCCAGCAGCAAACTAGCGGGCCGACCGAACACCGGGGAGCTGTTTTTT. The chain recombines TRBV7-9 with TRBJ2-2; 9 nucleotides match TRBD2. The CDR3 has 17 residues. With 5 bases clipped from V and 0 bases from J, the junction kept 7 bases outside the gene matches. The germline CDR1 and CDR2 sequences are SEHNR and FQNEAQ (reference sequence).

V usage is TRBV3-1 and J usage is TRBJ2-3; tentative D call: TRBD2 (5 bases). This CDR3 is 13 amino acids long. Between the trimmed V and J ends, which lost 3 bases and 8 bases, there was a span of 12 bases. Germline V gene lookup returns CDR1 LGHDT and CDR2 YNNKEL (reference sequence). The CDR3 reads CASSQETRATQYF. DNA for the CDR3: TGTGCCAGCAGCCAGGAAACTAGGGCTACGCAGTATTTT.

Points on this clonotype: This may stem from a read error, because a much larger clone lies one nucleotide away. The chain is built from TRBV12-3 or TRBV12-4 and TRBJ1-5; no clear D gene. The CDR3 is 15 residues long. Trimming shortened V by 6 bases and J by 6 bases, and 18 bases separated the two germline ends. CDR3 sequence reads: CASSPPGGNGQPQHF. The CDR3 DNA reads TGTGCCAGCAGCCCCCCGGGAGGGAATGGTCAGCCCCAGCATTTT.

V and J are TRBV29-1 and TRBJ2-2; TRBD2 agrees at 9 bases. V was clipped by 6 bases and J by 1 base; unmatched bases: 15. The CDR3 length is 18 residues. Germline V gene data show CDR1 as SQVTM and CDR2 as ANQGSEA. CDR3 coding DNA: TGCAGCGTGGGGGGCGGTGGTAGCGGGAGTCGGAACACCGGGGAGCTGTTTTTT. Translation: CSVGGGGSGSRNTGELFF.

The CDR3 reads CASSYPGGSGGYTF. DNA of the CDR3: TGTGCCAGCAGTTACCCAGGGGGCTCTGGTGGCTACACCTTC. The rearrangement joins TRBV6-5 to TRBJ1-2; 8 nucleotides agree with TRBD1. V shed 2 bases and J 7 bases; nucleotides not matched to a gene: 6. CDR3 length equals 14 residues. Germline V CDR1 and CDR2: MNHEY, SVGAGI.

The V call is TRBV11-1, the J call TRBJ2-5; TRBD2 matches 7 bases. Germline CDR1 SGHAT, CDR2 FQDESV (reference sequence). The length of the CDR3 is 16 residues. With 4 bases clipped from V and 4 bases from J, the junction kept 12 bases outside the gene matches. The CDR3 nucleotides are TGTGCCAGCAGCTCTTGGAGGCCGGGAGGCGGAGAGACCCAGTACTTC. As protein: CASSSWRPGGGETQYF.

V and J are TRBV19 and TRBJ1-2; 9 bases align to TRBD1. The ends lost 7 bases at V and 4 bases at J; junction bases unmatched: 4. Germline lookup yields CDR1 LNHDA and CDR2 SQIVND (reference sequence). The CDR3 has 13 amino acids. The CDR3 here is CASKGQGTYGYTF. CDR3 in DNA: TGTGCCAGTAAGGGACAGGGTACCTATGGCTACACCTTC.

This clonotype occurred a few times. The chain recombines TRBV20-1 with TRBJ2-5; 11 bases are shared with TRBD1. This CDR3 spans 14 amino acids. The V gene end was trimmed by 2 bases and the J gene end by 3 bases; junction bases not matched to a gene: 2. Germline-derived CDR1 and CDR2 are DFQATT and SNEGSKA (reference sequence). CDR3 bases: TGCAGTGCTAGAAGGGACAGGGGGGAAGAGACCCAGTACTTC. Its translation: CSARRDRGEETQYF.